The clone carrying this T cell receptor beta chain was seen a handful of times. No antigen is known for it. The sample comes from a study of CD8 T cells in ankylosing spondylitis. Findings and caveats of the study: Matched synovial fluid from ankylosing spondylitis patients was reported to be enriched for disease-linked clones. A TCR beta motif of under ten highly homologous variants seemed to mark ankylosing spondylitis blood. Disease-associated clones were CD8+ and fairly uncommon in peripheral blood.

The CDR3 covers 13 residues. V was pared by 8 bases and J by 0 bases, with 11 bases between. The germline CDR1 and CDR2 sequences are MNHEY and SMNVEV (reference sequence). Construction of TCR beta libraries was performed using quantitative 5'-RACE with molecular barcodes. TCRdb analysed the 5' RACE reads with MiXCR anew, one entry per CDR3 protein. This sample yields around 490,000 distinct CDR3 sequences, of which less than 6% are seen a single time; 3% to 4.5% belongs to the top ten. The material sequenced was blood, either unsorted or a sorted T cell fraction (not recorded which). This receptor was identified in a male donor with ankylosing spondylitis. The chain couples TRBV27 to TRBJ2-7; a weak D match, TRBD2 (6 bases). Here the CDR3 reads CASGPGSSYEQYF. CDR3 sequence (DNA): TGTGCCAGCGGCCCCGGGAGCTCCTACGAGCAGTACTTC.